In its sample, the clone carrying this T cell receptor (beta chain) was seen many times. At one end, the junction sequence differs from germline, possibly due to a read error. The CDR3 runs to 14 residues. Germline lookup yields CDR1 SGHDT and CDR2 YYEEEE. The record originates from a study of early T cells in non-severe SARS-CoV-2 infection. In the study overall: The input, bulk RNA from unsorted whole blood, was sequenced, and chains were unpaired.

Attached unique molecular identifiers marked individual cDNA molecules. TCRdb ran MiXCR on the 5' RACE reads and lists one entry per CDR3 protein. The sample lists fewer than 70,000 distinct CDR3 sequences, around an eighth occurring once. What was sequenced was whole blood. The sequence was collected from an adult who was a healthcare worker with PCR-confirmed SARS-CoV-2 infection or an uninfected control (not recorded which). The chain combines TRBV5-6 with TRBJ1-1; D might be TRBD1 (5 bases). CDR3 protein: CASSLEGYGTEVFF. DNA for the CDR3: TGTGCCAGCAGCTTGGAGGGGTACGGAACTGAAGTTTTCTTT.